One and the same sample provided the 21 T cell receptor beta chains below, sequenced in a study of T cells after yellow fever vaccination. A single record per CDR3 protein comes from TCRdb applying MiXCR to the 5' RACE reads. The data contain approximately 120,000 distinct CDR3 sequences, almost 9% of them singletons. Sequenced material: CD8+ T cells sorted from PBMCs, taken on the day of the yellow fever booster vaccination. These receptors were taken from a man younger than 30 who received the YFV17D yellow fever vaccine.

V gene TRBV6-5 combines with J gene TRBJ1-1; TRBD1 matches 9 bases. The germline V gene encodes CDR1 MNHEY and CDR2 SVGAGI. The junction had 8 bases not matched to a gene; V was cut back by 2 bases and J by 7 bases. The CDR3 has 15 amino acids. The CDR3: CASSYEGTGRYEAFF. CDR3 nucleotides: TGTGCCAGCAGTTACGAAGGGACAGGGCGTTATGAAGCTTTCTTT.

This clonotype was counted a few times. The rearrangement uses TRBV11-1 and TRBJ2-7; D unclear. The V gene lost 2 bases and the J gene lost 1 base, with 9 bases spanning the gap. Germline CDR1 and CDR2: SGHAT and FQDESV (reference sequence). The CDR3 consists of 14 residues. CDR3 residues: CASSLRALSYEQYF. As DNA, the CDR3 is TGTGCCAGCAGCTTACGGGCGTTGTCCTACGAGCAGTACTTC. Full variable domain (rest looked up from reference TRBV11-1 and TRBJ2-7): EAEVAQSPRYKITEKSQAVAFWCDPISGHATLYWYRQILGQGPELLVQFQDESVVDDSQLPKDRFSAERLKGVDSTLKIQPAELGDSAMYLCASSLRALSYEQYFGPGTRLTVT.

The chain has TRBV7-9 and TRBJ2-7; TRBD2 matches 8 bases. CDR1 and CDR2 from the germline V gene are SEHNR and FQNEAQ (reference sequence). CDR3 size: 14 residues. V shed 5 bases, J shed 1 base, and the junction held 4 bases outside the gene matches. This chain's CDR3 is CASSAAGASYEQYF. Here the CDR3 DNA reads TGTGCCAGCAGCGCAGCGGGGGCTTCCTACGAGCAGTACTTC.

The rearrangement links TRBV12-3 or TRBV12-4 to TRBJ1-1; 9 bases align to TRBD1. CDR3 size: 14 residues. The ends lost 6 bases at V and 1 base at J; junction bases unmatched: 3. The CDR3 is CASSRGQGNTEAFF. CDR3 coding DNA: TGTGCCAGCAGCAGGGGACAGGGGAACACTGAAGCTTTCTTT.

This chain connects TRBV12-3 or TRBV12-4 to TRBJ2-7, with 8 bases fitting TRBD1. The CDR3 is 13 amino acids. Losses at the gene ends were 5 bases for V and 7 bases for J; bases not matched to a gene: 7. The CDR3 region is CASSPTGGGEQYV. The CDR3 DNA sequence: TGTGCCAGCAGTCCAACAGGGGGAGGTGAGCAGTACGTC.

This chain links TRBV7-4 with TRBJ2-7, with unresolved D. This CDR3 is built from 13 residues. Trimming took off 1 base at V and 4 bases at J, with 8 bases between the two ends. Germline V lookup: CDR1 SGHVT, CDR2 SQSDAQ. The CDR3 loop reads CASSLVAPYEQYV. CDR3 coding DNA: TGTGCCAGCAGCTTAGTCGCGCCTTACGAGCAGTACGTC.

The CDR3 protein is CASRPAYNEQFF. The CDR3 DNA reads as TGTGCCAGCAGGCCCGCCTACAATGAGCAGTTCTTC. The genes are TRBV2 and TRBJ2-1, with D uncertain. This CDR3 is 12 amino acids long. The ends were cut back, 6 bases at V and 2 bases at J, with 5 bases in the middle. Germline loops: CDR1 SNHLY, CDR2 FYNNEI.

This clonotype has only a few counts. V usage is TRBV19 and J usage is TRBJ2-7, with D perhaps matching TRBD2 (5 bases). Germline CDR1 and CDR2: LNHDA and SQIVND (reference sequence). The germline V and J ends were trimmed by 5 bases and 2 bases, with 7 bases remaining between them. CDR3 length: 12 residues. In DNA form, the CDR3 reads TGTGCCAGTAGTGCGGGTGCCTACGAGCAGTACTTC. Amino acids: CASSAGAYEQYF.

The table lists this clonotype with many counts. The genes are TRBV12-3 or TRBV12-4 and TRBJ2-7; D perhaps matches TRBD2 (6 bases). V was trimmed by 1 base and J by 3 bases, leaving 7 bases between them. CDR3 length: 13 amino acids. CDR3 residues: CASSLGGDYEQYV. CDR3 DNA sequence: TGTGCCAGCAGTTTAGGGGGGGACTACGAGCAGTACGTC.

The chain has TRBV28 and TRBJ2-1; 10 nucleotides line up with TRBD2. CDR1 and CDR2 (germline): MDHEN, SYDVKM. Trimming at V came to 8 bases and at J to 4 bases, leaving 8 bases not matched to a gene. CDR3 length equals 15 residues. CDR3 bases: TGTGCCAGCGCACCAAAGCGGGGGGGTTACAATGAGCAGTTCTTC. The encoded protein is CASAPKRGGYNEQFF.

The CDR3 protein is CASSPVNTGELFF. DNA of the CDR3: TGCGCCAGCAGCCCCGTAAACACCGGGGAGCTGTTTTTT. The chain combines TRBV4-3 with TRBJ2-2; D is ambiguous. The V end was cut by 4 bases, the J end by 2 bases, with 5 bases between. Germline V gene data show CDR1 as LGHNA and CDR2 as YSLEER. This CDR3 is built from 13 residues.

This clonotype was detected a few times. The genes are TRBV12-3 or TRBV12-4 and TRBJ1-6; 8 positions agree with TRBD1. There are 14 residues in the CDR3. With 4 bases clipped from V and 6 bases from J, the junction kept 2 bases outside the gene matches. The CDR3 protein is CASSSTGVNSPLHF. The CDR3 nucleotides are TGTGCCAGCAGTTCGACAGGGGTTAATTCACCCCTCCACTTT.

The sample holds a few counts of this clonotype. The CDR3 reads CASSHPENTEAFF. In nucleotides, the CDR3 is TGTGCCAGCAGCCATCCTGAGAACACTGAAGCTTTCTTT. The genes are TRBV7-9 and TRBJ1-1; D ambiguous. The CDR3 covers 13 residues. Looked up from germline, CDR1 is SEHNR and CDR2 is FQNEAQ (reference sequence). The V gene lost 5 bases and the J gene lost 1 base, with 8 bases spanning the gap. The full variable domain, rest sourced from reference TRBV7-9 and TRBJ1-1, is DTGVSQNPRHKITKRGQNVTFRCDPISEHNRLYWYRQTLGQGPEFLTYFQNEAQLEKSRLLSDRFSAERPKGSFSTLEIQRTEQGDSAMYLCASSHPENTEAFFGQGTRLTVV.

This clonotype has more than one count but fewer than ten. The CDR3 region has the DNA TGCAGTGCTAGAGATCGTCGGGGCGCCTGGGAGACCCAGTACTTC. Translation: CSARDRRGAWETQYF. This chain uses TRBV20-1 with TRBJ2-5, with D perhaps matching TRBD1 or TRBD2 (5 bases each). Between the trimmed V and J ends, which lost 0 bases and 5 bases, there was a span of 16 bases. The CDR3 is 15 residues long. The germline CDR1 and CDR2 sequences are DFQATT and SNEGSKA (reference sequence).

V gene TRBV19 combines with J gene TRBJ1-5, with 8 bases identical to TRBD1. The CDR3 sequence is 14 residues long. V gave up 9 bases and J gave up 3 bases; unmatched junction bases: 7. Germline CDR1 LNHDA, CDR2 SQIVND (reference sequence). The CDR3 reads CASGDRGDNQPQHF. CDR3 bases: TGTGCCAGCGGAGACAGGGGTGACAATCAGCCCCAGCATTTT.

Many counts were recorded for this clonotype. V gene TRBV12-3 or TRBV12-4 combines with J gene TRBJ1-2; D unresolved. The CDR3 runs to 12 residues. Trimming left V 3 bases short and J 4 bases short, with 6 bases between. CDR3 nucleotide sequence: TGTGCCAGCAGTTTTCCGCCCTATGGCTACACCTTC. Translated, it gives CASSFPPYGYTF.

This clonotype turned up a few times. In DNA form, the CDR3 reads TGTGCCAGCAGCCAACTCACAGGTCTTAACACCGGGGAGCTGTTTTTT. Translated: CASSQLTGLNTGELFF. The chain has TRBV14 and TRBJ2-2; a possible D gene is TRBD1 (5 bases). CDR1 SGHDN and CDR2 FVKESK come from the germline V gene. The V end lost 2 bases, the J end lost 2 bases, and 12 bases lay between the germline ends. CDR3 length: 16 residues.

This clonotype appeared a few times. The chain joins TRBV30 to TRBJ2-7, with D tentatively TRBD2 (5 bases). The V end was cut by 0 bases, the J end by 4 bases, with 10 bases between. Per germline, CDR1 GTSNPN and CDR2 SVGIG (reference sequence). This CDR3 region has 13 residues. The CDR3 DNA follows: TGTGCCTGGAGTGTGGGGAGAGAATACGAGCAGTACTTC. It codes for CAWSVGREYEQYF.

The table lists this clonotype with many counts. This chain joins TRBV6-5 and TRBJ2-3; 8 bases line up with TRBD2. The length of the CDR3 is 14 residues. The germline V gene encodes CDR1 MNHEY and CDR2 SVGAGI. Unmatched junction bases numbered 3, after V lost 6 bases and J lost 1 base. The CDR3, as DNA: TGTGCCAGCAGCTTAGCGGGGCGCACAGATACGCAGTATTTT. This sequence encodes CASSLAGRTDTQYF.

This clonotype showed up just a few times. This chain connects TRBV7-8 to TRBJ2-7; D uncertain. The germline V gene encodes CDR1 SGHVS and CDR2 FQNEAQ. This CDR3 contains 14 residues. V was cut by 1 base and J by 2 bases, with 9 bases left in between. Here the CDR3 DNA reads TGTGCCAGCAGCTTAGTGTCTGAGACCTACGAGCAGTACGTC. Its protein product is CASSLVSETYEQYV.

This clonotype appeared many times. The chain links TRBV4-1 to TRBJ2-2; D is uncertain. Per the germline V gene, CDR1 is MGHRA and CDR2 is YSYEKL. Trimming took off 1 base at V and 3 bases at J, with 6 bases between the two ends. The CDR3 covers 14 residues. This CDR3 reads CASSQVPYTGELFF. The CDR3, as DNA: TGCGCCAGCAGCCAAGTACCCTACACCGGGGAGCTGTTTTTT.